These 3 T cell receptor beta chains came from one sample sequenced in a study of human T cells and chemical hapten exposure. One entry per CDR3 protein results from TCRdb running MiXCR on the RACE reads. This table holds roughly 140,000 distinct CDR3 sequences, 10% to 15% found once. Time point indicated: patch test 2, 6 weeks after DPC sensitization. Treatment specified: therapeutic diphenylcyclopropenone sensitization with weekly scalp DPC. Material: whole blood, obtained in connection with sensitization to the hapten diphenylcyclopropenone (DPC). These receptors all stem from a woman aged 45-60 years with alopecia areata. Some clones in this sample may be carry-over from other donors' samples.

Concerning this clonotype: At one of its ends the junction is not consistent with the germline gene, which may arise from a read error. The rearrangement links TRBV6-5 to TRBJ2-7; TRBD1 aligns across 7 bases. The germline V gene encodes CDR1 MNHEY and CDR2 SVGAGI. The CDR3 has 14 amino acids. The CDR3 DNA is TGTGCCAGCAGTTTCGTGAGACAGGGTTACGAGCAGAACTTC. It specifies CASSFVRQGYEQNF.

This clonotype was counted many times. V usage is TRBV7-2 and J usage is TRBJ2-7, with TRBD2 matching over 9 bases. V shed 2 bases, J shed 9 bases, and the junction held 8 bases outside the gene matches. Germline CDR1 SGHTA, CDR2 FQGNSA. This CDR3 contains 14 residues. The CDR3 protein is CASSLPGLASGQYF. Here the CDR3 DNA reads TGTGCCAGCAGCTTACCGGGACTAGCCTCCGGGCAGTACTTC.

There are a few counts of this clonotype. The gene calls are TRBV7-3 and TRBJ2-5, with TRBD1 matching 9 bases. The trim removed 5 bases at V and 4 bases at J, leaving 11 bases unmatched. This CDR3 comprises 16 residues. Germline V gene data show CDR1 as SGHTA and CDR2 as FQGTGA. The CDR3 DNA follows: TGTGCCAGCAGCCGCGGGACGGGACAGGGAGGAGAGACCCAGTACTTC. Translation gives CASSRGTGQGGETQYF. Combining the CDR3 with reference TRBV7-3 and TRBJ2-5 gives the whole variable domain GAGVSQTPSNKVTEKGKYVELRCDPISGHTALYWYRQSLGQGPEFLIYFQGTGAADDSGLPNDRFFAVRPEGSVSTLKIQRTERGDSAVYLCASSRGTGQGGETQYFGPGTRLLVL.